One sample yielded the 25 T cell receptor beta chains listed below, sequenced in a study of cytomegalovirus exposure and HLA in healthy donors. PCR was performed using 60 Vbeta and 13 Jbeta primers. Assay: immunoSEQ multiplex PCR; the TCRdb copy retains only in-frame clones and omits some. The sample consists of about 110,000 clones, 70% to 85% of them appearing once. Sequencing used PBMCs. Source of these receptors: a woman under 30 in good health and CMV-seronegative.

This chain links TRBV6-1 with TRBJ2-3; 9 positions agree with TRBD2. With V trimmed by 4 bases and J by 5 bases, 7 bases remained unmatched. This CDR3 spans 15 amino acids. Per germline, CDR1 MNHNS and CDR2 SASEGT. CDR3: CASSGIAGAGDTQYF. For the CDR3, the DNA is TGTGCCAGCAGTGGGATAGCGGGAGCGGGAGATACGCAGTATTTT.

The chain links TRBV5-4 to TRBJ2-3; D gene ambiguous. This CDR3 region has 12 residues. Trimming stripped 1 base from V and 5 bases from J, with 5 bases between. The germline gives CDR1 SGHNT, CDR2 YYREEE (reference sequence). The CDR3 DNA sequence: TGTGCCAGCAGCTTGAATCGAGATACGCAGTATTTT. This translates into CASSLNRDTQYF.

This sequence joins TRBV5-4 and TRBJ2-6; D remains unclear. V lost 0 bases and J lost 0, with 7 bases in between. This CDR3 comprises 16 residues. Germline-derived CDR1 and CDR2 are SGHNT and YYREEE (reference sequence). CDR3 nucleotides: TGTGCCAGCAGCTTGGTAGCATCCTCTGGGGCCAACGTCCTGACTTTC. Translating it yields CASSLVASSGANVLTF.

Remarks on this clone: Within the sample, other DNA sequences also encode this same CDR3. The genes are TRBV10-3 and TRBJ1-2; D is possibly TRBD1 (5 bases). Trimming removed 6 bases at V and 1 base at J, with 6 bases between. Looked up from germline, CDR1 is ENHRY and CDR2 is SYGVKD. The CDR3 spans 12 residues. The CDR3 spells CAISDSNYGYTF. The CDR3 bases are TGTGCCATCAGCGACAGTAACTATGGCTACACCTTC.

This chain links TRBV6-4 with TRBJ2-3; possible D gene TRBD2, 6 bases. The CDR3 runs 15 residues. Germline lookup yields CDR1 MRHNA and CDR2 SNTAGT. Trimming shortened V by 5 bases and J by 1 base, and 13 bases separated the two germline ends. CDR3 DNA sequence: TGTGCCAGCAGTATGCAGGGCGGGGGCACAGATACGCAGTATTTT. It is translated as CASSMQGGGTDTQYF.

This clone was counted between two and nine times. This chain links TRBV10-3 with TRBJ1-1; 7 bases agree with TRBD1. V lost 5 bases and J lost 5; bases outside the gene matches: 8. Germline-derived CDR1 and CDR2 are ENHRY and SYGVKD. The CDR3 is 14 residues long. For the CDR3, the DNA is TGTGCCATCAGTCACGCGAACAGGGGTACTGAAGCTTTCTTT. The encoded protein is CAISHANRGTEAFF.

This chain uses TRBV29-1 with TRBJ1-1, with D unclear. The CDR3 totals 13 residues. V gave up 8 bases and J gave up 1 base, with 14 bases separating them. CDR1 SQVTM and CDR2 ANQGSEA come from the germline V gene. CDR3 nucleotides: TGCAGCATTGGAGAAGGCGGGAACACTGAAGCTTTCTTT. Translated, it gives CSIGEGGNTEAFF.

The CDR3 DNA reads as TGTGCCAGCAGCCTGCTAGCGGAATCTCCGTACAATGAGCAGTTCTTC. It is translated as CASSLLAESPYNEQFF. This chain links TRBV4-2 with TRBJ2-1, with 7 positions matching TRBD2. Trimming took 4 bases from V and 4 from J; bases not matched to a gene: 10. There are 16 residues in the CDR3. Germline V gene sequence: CDR1 LGHNA, CDR2 YNFKEQ.

The chain links TRBV7-2 to TRBJ2-3; unclear D gene. The CDR3 is made up of 11 amino acids. V was cut by 10 bases and J by 0 bases, with 5 bases left in between. Germline loops: CDR1 SGHTA, CDR2 FQGNSA. DNA for the CDR3: TGTGCCACCACAAGCACAGATACGCAGTATTTT. Its protein is CATTSTDTQYF.

This clone was observed a single time. The rearrangement joins TRBV5-4 to TRBJ1-5, with D unclear. Per germline, CDR1 SGHNT and CDR2 YYREEE (reference sequence). V gave up 2 bases and J gave up 4 bases, with 7 bases separating them. This CDR3 has 13 amino acids. DNA for the CDR3: TGTGCCAGCAGCTTTGGCGGTAATCAGCCCCAGCATTTT. The encoded protein is CASSFGGNQPQHF.

The genes are TRBV28 and TRBJ1-3; 8 bases are shared with TRBD1. The germline gives CDR1 MDHEN, CDR2 SYDVKM. The CDR3 length is 17 residues. V was pared by 2 bases and J by 2 bases, with 8 bases of the junction left unmatched. The CDR3 region has the DNA TGTGCCAGCAGTTTAGTTCCCAGGGGGCTAGCTGGAAACACCATATATTTT. The encoded protein is CASSLVPRGLAGNTIYF.

The CDR3 loop is CASSQADRENTEAFF. The CDR3 DNA is TGCGCCAGCAGCCAAGCGGACAGGGAGAACACTGAAGCTTTCTTT. The chain carries TRBV4-1 and TRBJ1-1; 8 nucleotides match TRBD1. The CDR3 loop spans 15 amino acids. The V and J ends lost 1 base and 1 base, in that order; junction bases with no gene match: 2. Germline V lookup: CDR1 MGHRA, CDR2 YSYEKL.

This chain links TRBV27 with TRBJ2-7; D gene unclear. CDR3 length: 15 residues. Germline V lookup: CDR1 MNHEY, CDR2 SMNVEV (reference sequence). V gave up 5 bases and J gave up 0 bases, with 14 bases separating them. The CDR3, as DNA: TGTGCCAGCAGTATGACACGTCCAAGCTCCTACGAGCAGTACTTC. It yields the protein CASSMTRPSSYEQYF.

The chain combines TRBV9 with TRBJ1-5, with D unclear. The CDR3 consists of 13 residues. Between the trimmed V and J ends, which lost 0 bases and 7 bases, there was a span of 8 bases. Germline CDR1 SGDLS, CDR2 YYNGEE. This CDR3 reads CASSVGVRQPQHF. The CDR3, as DNA: TGTGCCAGCAGCGTAGGAGTCCGCCAGCCCCAGCATTTT. Supplemented by reference TRBV9 and TRBJ1-5, the full variable domain reads DSGVTQTPKHLITATGQRVTLRCSPRSGDLSVYWYQQSLDQGLQFLIQYYNGEERAKGNILERFSAQQFPDLHSELNLSSLELGDSALYFCASSVGVRQPQHFGDGTRLSIL.

The chain links TRBV28 to TRBJ2-7, with TRBD1 matching over 9 bases. This CDR3 has 13 residues. With V trimmed by 8 bases and J by 7 bases, 9 bases remained unmatched. Germline V gene data show CDR1 as MDHEN and CDR2 as SYDVKM. The CDR3 reads CASGSQGAREQYV. The CDR3 region has the DNA TGTGCCAGCGGATCACAGGGGGCGAGGGAGCAGTACGTC.

This clone showed up just once. The J gene is TRBJ2-4, the V gene TRBV4-2; D perhaps matches TRBD2 (6 bases). V lost 2 bases, J lost 0 bases, and 8 bases lay in between. This CDR3 contains 15 residues. Germline-derived CDR1 and CDR2 are LGHNA and YNFKEQ. CDR3 nucleotide sequence: TGTGCCAGCAGCCAAAGCGGGCAAGCCAAAAACATTCAGTACTTC. It is translated as CASSQSGQAKNIQYF.

The V gene is TRBV9, the J gene TRBJ1-2; D is unresolved. Trimming pared 0 bases from V and 8 bases from J, leaving 8 bases between. Germline lookup yields CDR1 SGDLS and CDR2 YYNGEE. CDR3 length: 12 residues. The CDR3 loop reads CASSVGGQGYTF. CDR3 DNA sequence: TGTGCCAGCAGCGTAGGAGGGCAGGGCTACACCTTC. The variable domain in full, with the rest retrieved from reference TRBV9 and TRBJ1-2, is DSGVTQTPKHLITATGQRVTLRCSPRSGDLSVYWYQQSLDQGLQFLIQYYNGEERAKGNILERFSAQQFPDLHSELNLSSLELGDSALYFCASSVGGQGYTFGSGTRLTVV.

The chain combines TRBV6-1 with TRBJ2-2; 7 nucleotides match TRBD2. The CDR3 consists of 15 residues. Germline V lookup: CDR1 MNHNS, CDR2 SASEGT. The J segment lost 3 bases and the V segment lost 10 bases, leaving 11 bases of the junction unmatched. This CDR3 is CAIRLAGVHTGELFF. The CDR3 nucleotides are TGTGCCATTCGGCTCGCGGGAGTGCACACCGGGGAGCTGTTTTTT.

V and J are TRBV5-1 and TRBJ2-7; D is possibly TRBD1 (5 bases). The germline V and J ends were trimmed by 5 bases and 4 bases, with 7 bases remaining between them. CDR1 and CDR2 from the germline V gene are SGHRS and YFSETQ. This CDR3 contains 11 residues. Here the CDR3 DNA reads TGCGCCAGCAGAAGGGGATACGAGCAGTACTTC. Translation gives CASRRGYEQYF.

The chain links TRBV6-1 to TRBJ2-7; 8 nucleotides agree with TRBD2. The length of the CDR3 is 14 residues. Germline assignment: CDR1 MNHNS and CDR2 SASEGT. V was pared by 7 bases and J by 5 bases, with 10 bases of the junction left unmatched. CDR3 in DNA: TGTGCCAGCATGATACTAACCGGGAGGGACGAGCAGTACTTC. Translation gives CASMILTGRDEQYF.

The chain employs TRBV9 and TRBJ2-2, with a possible D match to TRBD2 (5 bases). This CDR3 comprises 15 residues. Per the germline V gene, CDR1 is SGDLS and CDR2 is YYNGEE. V was clipped by 5 bases and J by 1 base, with 12 bases between them. The CDR3 bases are TGTGCCAGCAGGGCGGGCCACCGGAACACCGGGGAGCTGTTTTTT. This encodes CASRAGHRNTGELFF.

This clone was counted once. The chain combines TRBV5-1 with TRBJ2-3; 14 nucleotides match TRBD2. The CDR3 has 17 residues. V lost 5 bases to trimming and J lost 0 bases; unmatched junction nucleotides: 5. The germline CDR1 and CDR2 sequences are SGHRS and YFSETQ. The CDR3 protein is CASRRGLAGVSTDTQYF. The CDR3 coding sequence is TGCGCCAGCAGACGGGGACTAGCGGGAGTTAGCACAGATACGCAGTATTTT.

This chain connects TRBV9 to TRBJ1-1, with a possible D match to TRBD1 (6 bases). Germline V gene sequence: CDR1 SGDLS, CDR2 YYNGEE. The CDR3 loop spans 13 amino acids. Trimming shortened V by 1 base and J by 5 bases, and 9 bases separated the two germline ends. The CDR3 region is CASSVKQGTEAFF. In nucleotides, the CDR3 is TGTGCCAGCAGCGTAAAACAGGGTACTGAAGCTTTCTTT.

The CDR3 loop is CASSVGVSGNEQFF. In DNA form, the CDR3 reads TGTGCCAGCAGCGTAGGGGTTAGCGGCAATGAGCAGTTCTTC. This sequence joins TRBV9 and TRBJ2-1; D possibly corresponds to TRBD2 (6 bases). This CDR3 is 14 amino acids long. Germline V gene data show CDR1 as SGDLS and CDR2 as YYNGEE. V was cut by 0 bases and J by 6 bases, with 10 bases left in between.

This clone came up a few times. The chain recombines TRBV6-4 with TRBJ2-1, with TRBD2 identical over 8 bases. Germline V gene sequence: CDR1 MRHNA, CDR2 SNTAGT. Trimming removed 4 bases from V and 0 bases from J; junction bases left unmatched: 2. The CDR3 runs to 15 residues. CDR3 coding DNA: TGTGCCAGCAGTGTTCTAGCGGGCTCCTACAATGAGCAGTTCTTC. Amino acids: CASSVLAGSYNEQFF.